A single count supports the clone carrying this TCR beta chain. Germline trimming cut 4 bases from V and 6 bases from J; bases unmatched to any gene: 5. CDR1 MDHEN and CDR2 SYDVKM come from the germline V gene. The CDR3 runs 14 residues. This sample is part of a study of blood T cell repertoires in COVID-19. Overall study context: Donors in the United States, Italy and Spain gave samples during acute or convalescent COVID-19.

Measured with immunoSEQ multiplex PCR; TCRdb has only the in-frame clones, and not every one. Counted here are fewer than 150,000 clones, about 90% occurring once; the ten biggest clones make up around 4.5%. Sequencing used peripheral blood. V is TRBV28 and J is TRBJ1-2, with 10 bases fitting TRBD1. The sequence was obtained from a woman in her forties or fifties with acute or convalescent COVID-19. This CDR3 reads CASSSGTGENGYTF. CDR3 in DNA: TGTGCCAGCAGTTCCGGGACAGGGGAAAATGGCTACACCTTC.